The next 10 T cell receptor beta chains were all read from a single sample in a study of blood T cell repertoires in COVID-19. This table comes from immunoSEQ multiplex PCR, and its TCRdb copy is limited to in-frame clones, with some not included. The sample yields approximately 360,000 clones, around four fifths seen once. Material for sequencing was PBMCs or T cells enriched from blood (not recorded which). Receptors originate from a woman between 45 and 65 years old who had recovered from COVID-19.

The rearrangement links TRBV6-2 or TRBV6-3 to TRBJ1-2, with TRBD1 matching 7 bases. CDR3 length: 11 amino acids. Germline values: CDR1 MNHEY, CDR2 SVGEGT. The V gene end was trimmed by 5 bases and the J gene end by 7 bases; junction bases not matched to a gene: 1. CDR3 bases: TGTGCCAGCAGTGACAGGGCTGGCTACACCTTC. Encoded protein: CASSDRAGYTF.

V and J are TRBV14 and TRBJ2-1; TRBD2 agrees at 11 bases. Per germline, CDR1 SGHDN and CDR2 FVKESK. This CDR3 is built from 15 residues. Germline trimming cut 8 bases from V and 6 bases from J; bases unmatched to any gene: 9. CDR3 region: CASADVAGGINEQFF. In DNA form, the CDR3 reads TGTGCCAGCGCCGACGTAGCGGGAGGGATCAATGAGCAGTTCTTC.

The chain links TRBV5-6 to TRBJ1-2, with 8 nucleotides matching TRBD1. The germline CDR1 and CDR2 sequences are SGHDT and YYEEEE. The CDR3 is made up of 14 amino acids. V shed 4 bases and J 4 bases; nucleotides not matched to a gene: 6. The CDR3 here is CASSAPDRAYGYTF. The CDR3 nucleotides are TGTGCCAGCAGCGCACCGGACAGGGCCTATGGCTACACCTTC.

As DNA, the CDR3 is TGTGCCAGCAGCCCTAGCGGGGTGAGGGGGACTGAAGCTTTCTTT. This translates into CASSPSGVRGTEAFF. The rearrangement links TRBV7-2 to TRBJ1-1; D perhaps matches TRBD1 (6 bases). This CDR3 is 15 amino acids long. V was shortened by 5 bases and J by 5 bases, with 18 bases between the two germline ends. From germline, CDR1 is SGHTA and CDR2 FQGNSA.

V is TRBV5-6 and J is TRBJ1-2; no clear D. Germline values: CDR1 SGHDT, CDR2 YYEEEE. Trimming removed 2 bases from V and 1 base from J, with 9 bases in between. This CDR3 is 14 amino acids long. The CDR3 nucleotides are TGTGCCAGCAGCTTCTGGCAAGTTAACTATGGCTACACCTTC. Residues: CASSFWQVNYGYTF.

Comment on this clone: Germline is not matched at one junction end, which may reflect a read error. The V and J genes are TRBV6-2 or TRBV6-3 and TRBJ2-1, with a possible D match to TRBD2 (7 bases). The germline V gene encodes CDR1 MNHEY and CDR2 SVGEGT. CDR3 length equals 12 residues. CDR3 residues: CASSSIGGRLVF. CDR3 bases: TGTGCCAGCAGTTCCATCGGGGGGCGGTTGGTCTTC.

The chain combines TRBV5-1 with TRBJ2-5, with 7 bases aligning to TRBD1. After removal of 5 bases from V and 4 bases from J, the junction contained 2 bases not matched to a gene. The CDR3 totals 12 residues. CDR1 and CDR2 from the germline V gene are SGHRS and YFSETQ. CDR3 loop: CASRQGVETQYF. The CDR3 DNA is TGCGCCAGCAGGCAGGGGGTAGAGACCCAGTACTTC.

V gene TRBV27 combines with J gene TRBJ1-1; D is ambiguous. The V gene lost 5 bases and the J gene lost 0 bases, with 13 bases spanning the gap. The CDR3 runs to 15 residues. The germline CDR1 and CDR2 sequences are MNHEY and SMNVEV (reference sequence). In DNA form, the CDR3 reads TGTGCCAGCAGTCCACTTCCGGGGATGAACACTGAAGCTTTCTTT. Protein sequence: CASSPLPGMNTEAFF.

The chain combines TRBV28 with TRBJ1-1, with D perhaps matching TRBD1 (6 bases). The CDR3 has 15 residues. Germline V CDR1 and CDR2: MDHEN, SYDVKM. Trimming took 7 bases from V and 1 from J, leaving 16 bases between them. In nucleotides, the CDR3 is TGTGCCAGCACCCGGTTTGGGACACAGAACACTGAAGCTTTCTTT. Amino acids: CASTRFGTQNTEAFF.

This clone was observed once. This sequence joins TRBV9 and TRBJ2-3; TRBD2 aligns across 15 bases. Per the germline V gene, CDR1 is SGDLS and CDR2 is YYNGEE. Trimming took 2 bases from V and 0 from J; bases not matched to a gene: 10. The CDR3 has 20 residues. The CDR3 coding sequence is TGTGCCAGCAGCGTTACCGGGACTAGCGGGGGGCTACTTAGCACAGATACGCAGTATTTT. This codes for CASSVTGTSGGLLSTDTQYF.